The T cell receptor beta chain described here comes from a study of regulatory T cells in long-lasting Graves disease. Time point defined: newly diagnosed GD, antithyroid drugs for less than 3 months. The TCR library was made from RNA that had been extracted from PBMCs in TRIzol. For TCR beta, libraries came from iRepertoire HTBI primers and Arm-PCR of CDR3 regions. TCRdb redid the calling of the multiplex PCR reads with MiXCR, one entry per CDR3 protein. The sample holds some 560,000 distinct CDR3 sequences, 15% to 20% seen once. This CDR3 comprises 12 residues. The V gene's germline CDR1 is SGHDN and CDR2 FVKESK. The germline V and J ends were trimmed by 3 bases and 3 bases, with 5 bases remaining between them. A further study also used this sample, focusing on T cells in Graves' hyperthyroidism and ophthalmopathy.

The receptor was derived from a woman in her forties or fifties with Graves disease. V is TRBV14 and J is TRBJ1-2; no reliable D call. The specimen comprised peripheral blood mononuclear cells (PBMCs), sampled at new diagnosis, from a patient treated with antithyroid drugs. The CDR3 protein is CASSQEYYGYTF. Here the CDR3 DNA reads TGTGCCAGCAGCCAGGAATACTATGGCTACACCTTC. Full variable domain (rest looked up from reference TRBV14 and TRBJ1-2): EAGVTQFPSHSVIEKGQTVTLRCDPISGHDNLYWYRRVMGKEIKFLLHFVKESKQDESGMPNNRFLAERTGGTYSTLKVQPAELEDSGVYFCASSQEYYGYTFGSGTRLTVV.